This T cell receptor (beta chain) was retrieved from a study of blood T cell repertoires in COVID-19. The method was immunoSEQ multiplex PCR; TCRdb's version includes in-frame clones alone and lacks a portion of them. Among about 140,000 clones, roughly four fifths were seen once, and the ten largest hold about 4%. The CDR3 is 16 residues long. The chain carries TRBV21-1 and TRBJ2-3; the listed D gene, TRBD2, was not tested against the DNA. TRBV21-1 is termed a pseudogene. This receptor was obtained from a woman aged 80 or over with acute or convalescent COVID-19. Sequencing input: peripheral blood. The CDR3, as DNA: TGTGCCAGCAGCAAAGCGAGGAGAGAGGGCACAGATACGCAGTATTTT. Translation: CASSKARREGTDTQYF.